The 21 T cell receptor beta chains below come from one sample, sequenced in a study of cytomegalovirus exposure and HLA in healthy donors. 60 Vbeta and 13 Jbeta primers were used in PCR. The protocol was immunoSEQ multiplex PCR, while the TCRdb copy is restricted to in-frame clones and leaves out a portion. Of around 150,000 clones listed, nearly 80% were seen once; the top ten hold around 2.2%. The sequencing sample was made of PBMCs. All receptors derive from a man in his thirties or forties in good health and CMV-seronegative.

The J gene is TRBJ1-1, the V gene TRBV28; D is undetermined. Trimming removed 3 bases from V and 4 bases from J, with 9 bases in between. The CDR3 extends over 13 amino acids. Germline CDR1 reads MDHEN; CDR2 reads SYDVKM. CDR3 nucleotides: TGTGCCAGCAGTTTCTATGCGGGCACTGAAGCTTTCTTT. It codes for CASSFYAGTEAFF. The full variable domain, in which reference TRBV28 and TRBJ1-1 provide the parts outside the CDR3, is DVKVTQSSRYLVKRTGEKVFLECVQDMDHENMFWYRQDPGLGLRLIYFSYDVKMKEKGDIPEGYSVSREKKERFSLILESASTNQTSMYLCASSFYAGTEAFFGQGTRLTVV.

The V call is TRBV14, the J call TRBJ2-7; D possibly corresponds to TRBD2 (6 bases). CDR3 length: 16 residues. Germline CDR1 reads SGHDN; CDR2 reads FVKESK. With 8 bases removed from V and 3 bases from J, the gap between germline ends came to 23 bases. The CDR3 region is CASRHRKGGLNYEQYF. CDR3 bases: TGTGCCAGCCGTCACCGGAAGGGAGGACTGAACTACGAGCAGTACTTC. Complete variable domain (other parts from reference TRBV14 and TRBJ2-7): EAGVTQFPSHSVIEKGQTVTLRCDPISGHDNLYWYRRVMGKEIKFLLHFVKESKQDESGMPNNRFLAERTGGTYSTLKVQPAELEDSGVYFCASRHRKGGLNYEQYFGPGTRLTVT.

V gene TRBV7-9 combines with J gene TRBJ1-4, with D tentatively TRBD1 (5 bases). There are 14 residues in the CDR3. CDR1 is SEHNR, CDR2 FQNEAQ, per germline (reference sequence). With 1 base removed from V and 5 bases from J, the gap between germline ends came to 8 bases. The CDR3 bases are TGTGCCAGCAGCTTAGGTCAGGGAAATGAAAAACTGTTTTTT. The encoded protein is CASSLGQGNEKLFF.

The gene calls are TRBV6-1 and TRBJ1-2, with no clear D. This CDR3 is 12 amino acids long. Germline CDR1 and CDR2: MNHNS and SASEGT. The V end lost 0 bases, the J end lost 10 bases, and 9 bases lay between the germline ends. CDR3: CASSEAIRAYTF. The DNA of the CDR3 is TGTGCCAGCAGTGAAGCTATACGAGCCTACACCTTC.

CDR3: CASSFYSGANVLTF. For the CDR3, the DNA is TGTGCCAGCAGCTTTTACTCTGGGGCCAACGTCCTGACTTTC. The V gene is TRBV7-6, the J gene TRBJ2-6; no firm D call. CDR1 is SGHVS and CDR2 is FNYEAQ in the germline V gene. The CDR3 runs 14 residues. The V end was cut by 3 bases, the J end by 0 bases, with 3 bases between.

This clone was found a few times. CDR3 nucleotides: TGTGCCATCAGCACACAGGGGACGACTGAAGCTTTCTTT. Translating gives CAISTQGTTEAFF. The chain couples TRBV10-3 to TRBJ1-1; TRBD1 agrees at 7 bases. The germline gives CDR1 ENHRY, CDR2 SYGVKD. Trimming cost V 6 bases and J 5 bases; bases outside gene matches: 6. This CDR3 contains 13 residues.

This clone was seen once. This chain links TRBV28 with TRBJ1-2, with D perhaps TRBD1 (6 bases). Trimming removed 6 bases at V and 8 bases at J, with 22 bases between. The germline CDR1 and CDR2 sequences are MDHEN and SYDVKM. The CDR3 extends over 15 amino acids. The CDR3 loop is CASSSGGAQSWGYTF. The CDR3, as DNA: TGTGCCAGCAGCTCCGGGGGGGCTCAATCTTGGGGCTACACCTTC.

This CDR3 is CSFRQGPRAFF. The CDR3 coding sequence is TGCAGCTTTCGACAGGGCCCCCGAGCTTTCTTT. The genes are TRBV29-1 and TRBJ1-1; 7 bases agree with TRBD1. Germline-derived CDR1 and CDR2 are SQVTM and ANQGSEA. The CDR3 runs to 11 residues. V lost 8 bases to trimming and J lost 10 bases; unmatched junction nucleotides: 10.

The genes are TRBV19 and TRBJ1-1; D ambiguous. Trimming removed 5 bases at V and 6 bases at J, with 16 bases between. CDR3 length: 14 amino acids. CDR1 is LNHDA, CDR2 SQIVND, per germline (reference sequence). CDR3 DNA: TGTGCCAGTAGTTTCGCCCCCAGTTTTCCTGAAGCTTTCTTT. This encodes CASSFAPSFPEAFF.

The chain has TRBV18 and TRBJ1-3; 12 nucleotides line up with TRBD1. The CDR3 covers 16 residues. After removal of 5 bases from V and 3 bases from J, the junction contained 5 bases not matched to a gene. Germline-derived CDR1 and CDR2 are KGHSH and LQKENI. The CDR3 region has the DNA TGTGCCAGCTCAACCGGGACAGGGGGCTTTGGAAACACCATATATTTT. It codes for CASSTGTGGFGNTIYF.

The CDR3 DNA follows: TGCGCCAGCAGCTTGGACGCGGGAGGGAGAGATACGCAGTATTTT. This translates into CASSLDAGGRDTQYF. This chain connects TRBV5-1 to TRBJ2-3, with TRBD2 matching 9 bases. Trimming removed 0 bases from V and 5 bases from J; junction bases left unmatched: 4. The CDR3 totals 15 residues. Germline V gene sequence: CDR1 SGHRS, CDR2 YFSETQ.

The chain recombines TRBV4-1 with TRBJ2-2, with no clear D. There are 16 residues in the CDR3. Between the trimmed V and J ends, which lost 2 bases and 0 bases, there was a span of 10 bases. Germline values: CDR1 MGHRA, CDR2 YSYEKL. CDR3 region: CASSQRSTSNTGELFF. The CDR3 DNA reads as TGCGCCAGCAGCCAACGGAGCACCTCGAACACCGGGGAGCTGTTTTTT.

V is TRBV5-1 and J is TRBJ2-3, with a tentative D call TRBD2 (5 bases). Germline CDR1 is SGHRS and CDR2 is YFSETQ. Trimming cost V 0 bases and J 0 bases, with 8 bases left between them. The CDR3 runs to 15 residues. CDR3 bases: TGCGCCAGCAGCTTGGGGACTCGTAGCACAGATACGCAGTATTTT. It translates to CASSLGTRSTDTQYF.

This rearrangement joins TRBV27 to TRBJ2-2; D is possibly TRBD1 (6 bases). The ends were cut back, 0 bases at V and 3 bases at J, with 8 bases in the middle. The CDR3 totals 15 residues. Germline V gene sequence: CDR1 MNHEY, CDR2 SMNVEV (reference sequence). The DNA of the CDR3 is TGTGCCAGCAGTTTATCGGACAGCTACACCGGGGAGCTGTTTTTT. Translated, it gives CASSLSDSYTGELFF.

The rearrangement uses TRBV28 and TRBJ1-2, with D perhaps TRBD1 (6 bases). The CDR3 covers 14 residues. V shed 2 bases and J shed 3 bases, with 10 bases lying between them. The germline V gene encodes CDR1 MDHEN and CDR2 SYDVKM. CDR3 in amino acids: CASSLMDRYYGYTF. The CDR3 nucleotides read TGTGCCAGCAGTTTAATGGACAGATACTATGGCTACACCTTC.

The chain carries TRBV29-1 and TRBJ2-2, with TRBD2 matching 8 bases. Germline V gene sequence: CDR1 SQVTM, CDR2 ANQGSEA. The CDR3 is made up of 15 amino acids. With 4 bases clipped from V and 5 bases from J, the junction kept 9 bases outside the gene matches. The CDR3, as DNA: TGCAGCGTTGGGGGAGCGGGAGCGTTGACCGGGGAGCTGTTTTTT. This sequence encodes CSVGGAGALTGELFF.

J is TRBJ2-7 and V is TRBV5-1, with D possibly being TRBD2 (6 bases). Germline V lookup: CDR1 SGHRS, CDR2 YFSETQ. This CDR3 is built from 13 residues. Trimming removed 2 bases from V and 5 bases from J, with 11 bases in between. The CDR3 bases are TGCGCCAGCAGCTTCGGGGGAGCCAACGAGCAGTACTTC. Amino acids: CASSFGGANEQYF.

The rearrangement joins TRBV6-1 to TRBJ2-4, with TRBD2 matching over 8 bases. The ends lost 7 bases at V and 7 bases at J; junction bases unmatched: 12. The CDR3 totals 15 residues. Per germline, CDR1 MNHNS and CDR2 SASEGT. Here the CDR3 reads CASTLTSALGNIQYF. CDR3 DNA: TGTGCCAGCACCCTGACTAGCGCCCTAGGGAACATTCAGTACTTC.

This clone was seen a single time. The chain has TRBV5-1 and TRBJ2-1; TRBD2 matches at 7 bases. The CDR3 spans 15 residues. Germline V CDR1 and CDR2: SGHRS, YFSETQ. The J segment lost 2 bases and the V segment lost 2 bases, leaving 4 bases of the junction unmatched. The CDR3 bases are TGCGCCAGCAGCTTCACAGCGGGAACCTACAATGAGCAGTTCTTC. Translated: CASSFTAGTYNEQFF.

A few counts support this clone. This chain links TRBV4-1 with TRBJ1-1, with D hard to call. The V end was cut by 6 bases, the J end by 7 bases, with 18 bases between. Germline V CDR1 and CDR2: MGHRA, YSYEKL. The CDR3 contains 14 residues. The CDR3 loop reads CASSLTRERGEAFF. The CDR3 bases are TGCGCCAGCAGTCTTACACGGGAACGGGGTGAAGCTTTCTTT.

The CDR3 spells CASSQGGLALGSYNEQFF. The CDR3 DNA follows: TGTGCCAGCAGCCAAGGGGGACTAGCCCTAGGATCCTACAATGAGCAGTTCTTC. The V gene is TRBV4-2, the J gene TRBJ2-1, with 9 nucleotides matching TRBD2. CDR3 length equals 18 residues. Trimming cost V 1 base and J 1 base; bases outside gene matches: 8. Germline-derived CDR1 and CDR2 are LGHNA and YNFKEQ.